A selection of T cell receptor beta chains follows, all from one sample in a study of cytomegalovirus exposure and HLA in healthy donors. Profiling relied on immunoSEQ multiplex PCR, and the TCRdb table lists in-frame clones only, not all of them. The sample lists over 100,000 clones, around 78% occurring once. Material for sequencing was PBMCs. The source of these receptors is a man between 40 and 49 years old in good health and CMV-seronegative. Each CDR3 is given with its conserved first and last residue. A D gene is named only where the DNA matches it firmly. Part of the rows lack a size; the others show once, few, many or a class for expanded clones.

d_gene | j_gene | abundance | v_gene | CDR3aa | CDR3nt
NA | TRBJ1-1 | few | TRBV27 | CASRLNREGGTEAFF | TGTGCCAGCAGGCTAAACAGGGAAGGAGGAACTGAAGCTTTCTTT
NA | TRBJ1-5 | NA | TRBV19 | CASCIGGQPQHF | TGTGCCAGTTGCATCGGCGGTCAGCCCCAGCATTTT
NA | TRBJ1-3 | NA | TRBV7-7 | CASSLGGAGNTIYF | TGTGCTAGCAGCTTAGGCGGCGCTGGAAACACCATATATTTT
NA | TRBJ2-3 | NA | TRBV2 | CASSEGLDTQYF | TGTGCCAGCAGTGAGGGCTTGGATACGCAGTATTTT
TRBD1 | TRBJ2-6 | NA | TRBV27 | CASSPGTGISGANVLTF | TGTGCCAGCAGTCCCGGGACAGGCATCTCTGGGGCCAACGTCCTGACTTTC
TRBD2 | TRBJ2-2 | NA | TRBV9 | CASSVVSGGPTGELFF | TGTGCCAGCAGCGTAGTCAGCGGGGGGCCCACCGGGGAGCTGTTTTTT
TRBD1 | TRBJ1-1 | NA | TRBV30 | CAWSTTGGMNTEAFF | TGTGCCTGGAGTACAACAGGGGGGATGAACACTGAAGCTTTCTTT
TRBD2 | TRBJ2-2 | NA | TRBV27 | CASFSGEGAGELFF | TGTGCCAGCTTTAGCGGGGAAGGAGCCGGGGAGCTGTTTTTT
NA | TRBJ2-7 | NA | TRBV6-1 | CASKATYEQYF | TGTGCCAGCAAAGCGACCTACGAGCAGTACTTC
NA | TRBJ2-1 | NA | TRBV5-4 | CASSLVPGTYNEQFF | TGTGCCAGCAGCTTGGTCCCGGGTACCTACAATGAGCAGTTCTTC
TRBD2 | TRBJ2-3 | NA | TRBV29-1 | CSAPSPRGADTQYF | TGCAGCGCTCCCTCCCCGCGGGGGGCAGATACGCAGTATTTT
TRBD2 | TRBJ2-1 | NA | TRBV19 | CASSLSLAGGLSEQFF | TGTGCCAGTAGTCTCAGTCTAGCGGGGGGGCTGAGTGAGCAGTTCTTC
TRBD2 | TRBJ2-7 | few | TRBV2 | CASSYPGLARKDVYEQYF | TGTGCCAGCAGTTACCCGGGACTAGCGCGGAAAGATGTCTACGAGCAGTACTTC
TRBD1 | TRBJ1-2 | NA | TRBV11-2 | CASSLSRDRRGERGYTF | TGTGCCAGCAGCCTAAGCCGGGACAGGAGGGGGGAACGGGGCTACACCTTC
TRBD1 | TRBJ2-7 | NA | TRBV6-5 | CASSQDRGWYEQYF | TGTGCCAGCAGTCAGGACAGGGGGTGGTACGAGCAGTACTTC
TRBD1 | TRBJ2-7 | NA | TRBV7-8 | CASSATWGQTSYEQYF | TGTGCCAGCAGCGCCACGTGGGGACAGACCTCCTACGAGCAGTACTTC
TRBD1 | TRBJ2-3 | NA | TRBV4-1 | CASSQAQNPLTGGLTTDTQYF | TGCGCCAGCAGCCAAGCCCAGAACCCTTTAACAGGGGGCCTAACGACAGATACGCAGTATTTT
TRBD1 | TRBJ1-1 | NA | TRBV7-6 | CASSLEGTAGSLNTEAFF | TGTGCCAGCAGCTTAGAGGGGACAGCAGGCTCCTTGAACACTGAAGCTTTCTTT
TRBD2 | TRBJ2-3 | NA | TRBV6-1 | CASSEAGTSGSTDTQYF | TGTGCCAGCAGTGAAGCCGGGACTAGCGGTAGCACAGATACGCAGTATTTT
NA | TRBJ2-7 | NA | TRBV4-1 | CASSQAAGASYEQYF | TGCGCCAGCAGCCAAGCCGCGGGGGCCTCCTACGAGCAGTACTTC
TRBD2 | TRBJ2-3 | few | TRBV7-2 | CASSRVAGTDTQYF | TGTGCCAGCAGCCGCGTAGCGGGGACAGATACGCAGTATTTT
NA | TRBJ2-7 | NA | TRBV29-1 | CSVEDQAGWKYKQYF | TGCAGCGTTGAAGATCAGGCAGGGTGGAAGTACAAGCAGTACTTC
NA | TRBJ2-2 | few | TRBV2 | CASSDPGDPVPGELFF | TGTGCCAGCAGTGACCCCGGAGACCCGGTCCCCGGGGAGCTGTTTTTT
NA | TRBJ2-7 | once | TRBV10-2 | CASSELDKPYEQYF | TGCGCCAGCAGTGAGTTGGACAAACCCTACGAGCAGTACTTC
NA | TRBJ1-1 | few | TRBV19 | CASTPRGLNTEAFF | TGTGCCAGTACCCCCAGGGGATTGAACACTGAAGCTTTCTTT
NA | TRBJ1-4 | NA | TRBV25-1 | CASGSLRWTNEKLFF | TGTGCCAGCGGAAGCCTGAGGTGGACTAATGAAAAACTGTTTTTT
NA | TRBJ1-1 | NA | TRBV28 | CASSLSSDMNTEAFF | TGTGCCAGCAGTTTATCATCCGACATGAACACTGAAGCTTTCTTT
NA | TRBJ2-5 | NA | TRBV7-9 | CASSQDGTSEETQYF | TGTGCCAGCAGCCAGGACGGGACATCCGAAGAGACCCAGTACTTC
TRBD1 | TRBJ1-2 | NA | TRBV18 | CASSLDRGITF | TGTGCCAGCTCACTCGACAGGGGCATTACCTTC
TRBD2 | TRBJ2-1 | NA | TRBV5-6 | CATKTSGSNEQFF | TGTGCCACCAAGACTAGCGGAAGTAATGAGCAGTTCTTC
TRBD2 | TRBJ2-2 | NA | TRBV7-2 | CASSLSGASTGELFF | TGTGCCAGCAGCCTTAGCGGGGCGAGCACCGGGGAGCTGTTTTTT
NA | TRBJ2-7 | NA | TRBV27 | CASSFRGPFPIPYEQYF | TGTGCCAGCAGTTTCAGGGGCCCTTTTCCAATCCCCTACGAGCAGTACTTC
TRBD1 | TRBJ2-7 | NA | TRBV6-5 | CASSYGQASYEQYF | TGTGCCAGCAGTTACGGACAGGCCTCCTACGAGCAGTACTTC
TRBD1 | TRBJ2-5 | NA | TRBV5-1 | CASSLPGTEETQYF | TGCGCCAGCAGCTTGCCGGGGACAGAGGAGACCCAGTACTTC
TRBD1 | TRBJ1-2 | NA | TRBV27 | CASSFADREYGYTF | TGTGCCAGCAGTTTTGCCGACAGGGAGTATGGCTACACCTTC
TRBD1 | TRBJ1-5 | NA | TRBV5-1 | CASSPGQGSQPQHF | TGCGCCAGCAGCCCTGGACAGGGTAGTCAGCCCCAGCATTTT
NA | TRBJ1-1 | NA | TRBV11-2 | CASSEQGATEAFF | TGTGCCAGCAGCGAGCAGGGTGCCACTGAAGCTTTCTTT